This entry features one T cell receptor (beta chain) sequence. The antigen remains unidentified. This sample was included in a study of post-analysis software for immune sequencing data. The study, taken as a whole, reports: Controls had lower frequencies than patients of about 5 TRBV segments, which included TRBV5-6, TRBV5-1 and TRBV20-1. Compared with controls, patients showed significantly lower normalized Chao1 diversity.

The TCR beta cDNA libraries contained unique molecular identifiers. TCRdb reanalysed the PCR reads using MiXCR and keeps one entry per CDR3 protein. The sample has 750,000 to 900,000 distinct CDR3 sequences; around 46% are singletons. Germline lookup yields CDR1 PRHDT and CDR2 FYEKMQ (reference sequence). This CDR3 contains 14 residues. V was pared by 5 bases and J by 5 bases, with 6 bases of the junction left unmatched. This TCR was sampled from a girl between 10 and 17 years old with multiple sclerosis. Specimen: blood. This rearrangement joins TRBV13 to TRBJ2-7, with 10 bases aligning to TRBD1. The CDR3: CASSHRDRGDEQYF. CDR3 in DNA: TGTGCCAGCAGCCACCGGGACAGGGGAGACGAGCAGTACTTC.